The T cell receptor beta chain under discussion was sequenced for a study of sequential checkpoint blockade in melanoma. Libraries were prepared by immunoSEQ multiplex PCR; TCRdb keeps only in-frame clonotypes and omits some of them. The table includes approximately 2,500 clones, roughly 20% detected once. This clone has a handful of counts. Treatment given: randomized to nivolumab then ipilimumab (arm A) or the reverse (arm B). The CDR3 loop spans 16 amino acids. Trimming removed 6 bases at V and 3 bases at J, with 21 bases between. Germline loops: CDR1 MNHGY, CDR2 SAAAGT. The sample here was tumor tissue (inferred from file names), taken from a patient given nivolumab and ipilimumab in sequence. The chain combines TRBV6-8 with TRBJ2-7; perhaps TRBD2 as D (6 bases). This clonotype was obtained from a human donor with melanoma. DNA for the CDR3: TGTGCCAGCAGCGGCCCGGGGGAGCCTAATATCTACGAGCAGTACTTC. Its protein product is CASSGPGEPNIYEQYF.